The 26 T cell receptor beta chains in this list originate from one sample, sequenced in a study of T cells in Graves' hyperthyroidism and ophthalmopathy. Amplified TCR beta CDR3 regions derived from RNA transcripts. The study used the HTBI primer set for a first-round RT-PCR of the TCR CDR3. TCRdb ran MiXCR on the multiplex PCR reads and lists one entry per CDR3 protein. The table has 450,000 to 650,000 distinct CDR3 sequences, less than 25% seen once. Sample: blood. The receptor source for this set is a man aged 18-30 years with Graves' hyperthyroidism.

Note on this clonotype: One end of the junction varies from germline; a read error may be responsible. This chain links TRBV20-1 with TRBJ1-5; D is possibly TRBD1 (6 bases). The germline gives CDR1 DFQATT, CDR2 SNEGSKA (reference sequence). This CDR3 is built from 13 residues. In DNA form, the CDR3 reads TGCAGTTCTAGGAGGACAGTGGATCAGCCCCAGCATTTT. The encoded protein is CSSRRTVDQPQHF.

This clonotype was observed a few times. The chain combines TRBV28 with TRBJ2-5, with 10 bases that match TRBD1. The CDR3 consists of 19 residues. The V segment lost 1 base and the J segment 4 bases; nucleotides outside the gene matches: 15. Germline-derived CDR1 and CDR2 are MDHEN and SYDVKM. CDR3 residues: CASSLSMTGGRSWRETQYF. CDR3 bases: TGTGCCAGCAGTTTATCGATGACAGGGGGCAGGAGTTGGCGAGAGACCCAGTACTTC.

Notes on this clonotype: One base away lies a much larger clone, so this may be a sequencing read error. The J gene is TRBJ2-5, the V gene TRBV15, with D perhaps given as TRBD1 or TRBD2 (5 bases each). The CDR3 length is 12 residues. Germline V gene data show CDR1 as LNHNV and CDR2 as YYDKDF (reference sequence). The V end was cut by 5 bases, the J end by 9 bases, with 13 bases between. In DNA, the CDR3 is TGTGCCACCAGCGAGGGGAAGGAGGCCCAGTACTTC. Amino acids: CATSEGKEAQYF.

This clonotype was seen ten or more times. V is TRBV6-1 and J is TRBJ1-6, with a tentative D call TRBD1 (5 bases). CDR1 is MNHNS and CDR2 is SASEGT in the germline V gene. V shed 7 bases and J shed 8 bases, with 18 bases lying between them. CDR3 length equals 15 residues. CDR3 bases: TGTGCCAGCAAGAAGGCGGGACCCTACGATTCACCCCTCCACTTT. Translation gives CASKKAGPYDSPLHF.

The CDR3 reads CAWSTPGQGFHEQYF. CDR3 bases: TGTGCCTGGAGTACCCCGGGACAGGGTTTCCACGAGCAGTACTTC. This chain uses TRBV30 with TRBJ2-7; TRBD1 matches at 9 bases. Germline V gene lookup returns CDR1 GTSNPN and CDR2 SVGIG (reference sequence). The CDR3 is made up of 15 amino acids. V was pared by 2 bases and J by 5 bases, with 10 bases of the junction left unmatched.

In its sample, this clonotype was seen once. The chain employs TRBV29-1 and TRBJ2-5; D unresolved. From germline, CDR1 is SQVTM and CDR2 ANQGSEA. The CDR3 consists of 12 residues. V was cut by 2 bases and J by 5 bases, with 9 bases left in between. In nucleotides, the CDR3 is TGCAGCGTTGAACGGCGTCAGGAGACCCAGTACTTC. Translation: CSVERRQETQYF.

This clonotype was recorded a few times. The chain is built from TRBV6-2 or TRBV6-3 and TRBJ1-2, with 8 nucleotides matching TRBD1. In germline, CDR1 is MNHEY, CDR2 SVGEGT. V lost 10 bases and J lost 0; bases outside the gene matches: 19. The CDR3 is 18 amino acids. CDR3 residues: CANPPRGPGGLSNYGYTF. CDR3 DNA: TGTGCCAACCCACCTCGAGGGCCAGGGGGCCTTTCTAACTATGGCTACACCTTC.

This clonotype was seen only a few times. The chain couples TRBV20-1 to TRBJ2-5; D call uncertain. The V gene lost 1 base and the J gene lost 1 base, with 7 bases spanning the gap. CDR1 and CDR2 from the germline V gene are DFQATT and SNEGSKA (reference sequence). The CDR3 contains 13 residues. The CDR3, as DNA: TGCAGTGCTAGAGTCGGGCTCCAAGAGACCCAGTACTTC. It is translated as CSARVGLQETQYF.

This clonotype was recorded at least ten times. The rearrangement links TRBV14 to TRBJ1-5; D gene uncertain. Germline V gene data show CDR1 as SGHDN and CDR2 as FVKESK. The CDR3 length is 15 residues. V lost 4 bases to trimming and J lost 1 base, with 11 bases between them. The CDR3 bases are TGTGCCAGCAGCCTCAATAGTGACAGCAATCAGCCCCAGCATTTT. Its translation: CASSLNSDSNQPQHF.

This clonotype was found many times. The chain uses TRBV5-4 and TRBJ1-2, with TRBD1 identical over 9 bases. Germline V gene sequence: CDR1 SGHNT, CDR2 YYREEE (reference sequence). V lost 5 bases, J lost 2 bases, and 13 bases stayed unmatched. The CDR3 consists of 17 residues. The CDR3 loop is CASSFERDRVSNYGYTF. CDR3 in DNA: TGTGCCAGCAGTTTTGAGAGGGACAGGGTGTCCAACTATGGCTACACCTTC.

V usage is TRBV11-2 and J usage is TRBJ2-7; D is ambiguous. With 3 bases removed from V and 3 bases from J, the gap between germline ends came to 9 bases. The CDR3 has 13 residues. CDR1 is SGHAT and CDR2 is FQNNGV in the germline V gene. DNA for the CDR3: TGTGCCAGCAGCTTTGGCGACCTCTACGAGCAGTACTTC. Encoded protein: CASSFGDLYEQYF.

V gene TRBV30 combines with J gene TRBJ2-6; a possible D gene is TRBD1 (6 bases). The germline gives CDR1 GTSNPN, CDR2 SVGIG (reference sequence). The V gene lost 5 bases and the J gene lost 0 bases, with 14 bases spanning the gap. There are 16 residues in the CDR3. CDR3 in DNA: TGTGCCTGGGGCCCGACAGGATACTCTGGGGCCAACGTCCTGACTTTC. Residues: CAWGPTGYSGANVLTF. The variable domain in full, completed from reference TRBV30 and TRBJ2-6, reads SQTIHQWPATLVQPVGSPLSLECTVEGTSNPNLYWYRQAAGRGLQLLFYSVGIGQISSEVPQNLSASRPQDRQFILSSKKLLLSDSGFYLCAWGPTGYSGANVLTFGAGSRLTVL.

The table lists this clonotype with a few counts. The chain joins TRBV4-2 to TRBJ2-2, with a tentative D call TRBD2 (6 bases). The V end was cut by 0 bases, the J end by 4 bases, with 12 bases between. Germline values: CDR1 LGHNA, CDR2 YNFKEQ. The CDR3 contains 16 residues. The DNA of the CDR3 is TGTGCCAGCAGCCAAGATACGGGACTGACCACCGGGGAGCTGTTTTTT. This codes for CASSQDTGLTTGELFF.

In DNA, the CDR3 is TGTGCCAGCAGTGGCGCCCGGGACAGGGGGCGGCACGAGCAGTACTTC. It codes for CASSGARDRGRHEQYF. This chain links TRBV12-3 or TRBV12-4 with TRBJ2-7, with 12 bases identical to TRBD1. The CDR3 totals 16 residues. With 5 bases clipped from V and 5 bases from J, the junction kept 10 bases outside the gene matches.

V and J are TRBV4-1 and TRBJ1-1, with D possibly matching TRBD1 (5 bases). The CDR3 is 17 amino acids. Trimming left V 0 bases short and J 0 bases short, with 14 bases between. Per germline, CDR1 MGHRA and CDR2 YSYEKL. This CDR3 reads CASSQDLPGWVNTEAFF. In DNA, the CDR3 is TGCGCCAGCAGCCAAGATTTGCCAGGGTGGGTGAACACTGAAGCTTTCTTT.

J is TRBJ2-7 and V is TRBV18; TRBD1 matches 9 bases. J was trimmed by 4 bases and V by 3 bases; bases with no gene match: 7. CDR1 is KGHSH, CDR2 LQKENI, per germline. CDR3 length: 15 residues. The chain's CDR3 is CASSPTGTGQYEQYF. Here the CDR3 DNA reads TGTGCCAGCTCACCCACCGGGACAGGGCAATACGAGCAGTACTTC.

This clonotype came up many times. J is TRBJ1-5 and V is TRBV30, with TRBD1 as a possible D gene (6 bases). CDR3 length: 15 amino acids. The V end lost 3 bases, the J end lost 4 bases, and 16 bases lay between the germline ends. The germline gives CDR1 GTSNPN, CDR2 SVGIG (reference sequence). In DNA, the CDR3 is TGTGCCTGGAGAGCCTGGCGACAGGATAATCAGCCCCAGCATTTT. Protein sequence: CAWRAWRQDNQPQHF.

This clonotype was observed at least ten times. The CDR3 region is CASRPAGANYGYTF. The CDR3 nucleotides read TGTGCCAGCAGACCCGCAGGGGCGAACTATGGCTACACCTTC. The V call is TRBV12-3 or TRBV12-4, the J call TRBJ1-2, with a possible D match to TRBD1 (6 bases). CDR3 length equals 14 residues. Trimming left V 6 bases short and J 2 bases short, with 13 bases between.

This clonotype has only a few counts. The chain links TRBV5-8 to TRBJ1-5; possible D gene TRBD1, 5 bases. V lost 0 bases and J 6 bases, leaving 13 bases between the germline ends. The CDR3 covers 15 residues. Germline-derived CDR1 and CDR2 are SGHTS and YDEGEE. The CDR3 bases are TGTGCCAGCAGCTTGGGATTCGGGGGGTTTCAGCCCCAGCATTTT. Encoded protein: CASSLGFGGFQPQHF.

This clonotype was counted at least ten times. The chain is built from TRBV28 and TRBJ1-5; no clear D gene. The CDR3 has 14 residues. The germline CDR1 and CDR2 sequences are MDHEN and SYDVKM. The ends were cut back, 6 bases at V and 0 bases at J, with 9 bases in the middle. The CDR3 spells CASRRRSSNQPQHF. Here the CDR3 DNA reads TGTGCCAGCAGGAGACGATCTAGCAATCAGCCCCAGCATTTT.

In its sample, this clonotype was seen many times. The chain has TRBV7-9 and TRBJ1-6; possible D gene TRBD1, 5 bases. Germline lookup yields CDR1 SEHNR and CDR2 FQNEAQ (reference sequence). V lost 2 bases to trimming and J lost 7 bases, with 9 bases between them. The CDR3 sequence is 14 residues long. In DNA form, the CDR3 reads TGTGCCAGCAGCTTACCAGGGAGCAATTCACCCCTCCACTTT. This gives the protein CASSLPGSNSPLHF. Based on the CDR3 plus reference TRBV7-9 and TRBJ1-6, the full variable domain is DTGVSQNPRHKITKRGQNVTFRCDPISEHNRLYWYRQTLGQGPEFLTYFQNEAQLEKSRLLSDRFSAERPKGSFSTLEIQRTEQGDSAMYLCASSLPGSNSPLHFGNGTRLTVT.

Many counts were recorded for this clonotype. The gene calls are TRBV12-3 or TRBV12-4 and TRBJ1-1; D not resolved. CDR3 length equals 13 residues. With 6 bases removed from V and 3 bases from J, the gap between germline ends came to 11 bases. The chain's CDR3 is CASRRGADTEAFF. The CDR3, as DNA: TGTGCCAGCAGGCGCGGCGCAGACACTGAAGCTTTCTTT.

This clonotype was counted many times. J is TRBJ1-1 and V is TRBV29-1; weak D call: TRBD1 (6 bases). The CDR3 is 14 residues long. Trimming cost V 6 bases and J 6 bases, with 20 bases left between them. Germline V gene sequence: CDR1 SQVTM, CDR2 ANQGSEA. The CDR3 coding sequence is TGCAGCGTCAGGGGCAAAAAGTCCTACGCTGAAGCTTTCTTT. Protein sequence: CSVRGKKSYAEAFF.

As concerns this clonotype: At one end, the junction sequence differs from germline, possibly due to a read error. The rearrangement links TRBV6-1 to TRBJ2-7; 7 bases align to TRBD1. This CDR3 has 14 residues. Germline V gives CDR1 MNHNS, CDR2 SASEGT. In DNA, the CDR3 is TGTGCCAGCAGTGAAGGGATAGACAGGGACGATCAGTACTTC. This translates into CASSEGIDRDDQYF.

This clonotype was seen repeatedly, ten times or more. The chain uses TRBV6-1 and TRBJ1-1; 8 nucleotides align to TRBD1. The junction had 10 bases not matched to a gene; V was cut back by 4 bases and J by 9 bases. The CDR3 runs 14 residues. Germline lookup yields CDR1 MNHNS and CDR2 SASEGT. The CDR3 here is CASSVTGGQAKAFF. In DNA form, the CDR3 reads TGTGCCAGCAGTGTTACAGGGGGGCAGGCTAAAGCTTTCTTT.

This clonotype was seen at least ten times. The rearrangement uses TRBV30 and TRBJ2-2; D gene unclear. Deletions cut 6 bases from V and 5 bases from J, with 13 bases between. The length of the CDR3 is 13 residues. CDR1 is GTSNPN and CDR2 is SVGIG in the germline V gene (reference sequence). CDR3 region: CACGRLGTGELFF. The CDR3, as DNA: TGTGCCTGCGGACGATTGGGTACCGGGGAGCTGTTTTTT.